Listed below are T cell receptor beta chains from one sample, sequenced in a study of T cells in Graves' hyperthyroidism and ophthalmopathy. One entry per CDR3 protein, called by TCRdb with MiXCR from the multiplex PCR reads. This repertoire shows 730,000 or so distinct CDR3 sequences, about 19% found once; its top ten account for roughly 17%. Sequencing input: blood. These receptors were obtained from a woman aged 45-65 years with Graves' hyperthyroidism that later progressed to Graves' ophthalmopathy. CDR3s include the opening cysteine and the closing phenylalanine or tryptophan. D genes are given only for firm matches. Expanded clones get a size class; other rows say once, few or many, or leave the size out.

17,TRBD1,.,TRBV18,TRBJ2-2,TGTGCCAGCTCACCACCACCGGGACAGGGAAACACCGGGGAGCTGTTTTTT,CASSPPPGQGNTGELFF
14,.,many,TRBV12-3/TRBV12-4,TRBJ1-3,TGTGCCAGCAACGGGCAGTCCGGGGGAAACACCATATATTTT,CASNGQSGGNTIYF
15,TRBD1,many,TRBV20-1,TRBJ1-2,TGCAGTGCTAGAGTGGAGACAGGGGTACGCTATGGCTACACCTTC,CSARVETGVRYGYTF
13,.,many,TRBV3-1,TRBJ1-1,TGTGCCAGCAGCCAAGTGGGAATGACTGAAGCTTTCTTT,CASSQVGMTEAFF
13,.,.,TRBV19,TRBJ1-1,TGTGCCGCAAGTCCTCAGGAGAACACTGAAGCTTTCTTT,CAASPQENTEAFF
12,.,.,TRBV20-1,TRBJ1-2,TGCAGTGCTAGACCCCCAGGGGTAGGCTACACCTTC,CSARPPGVGYTF
12,.,few,TRBV2,TRBJ1-6,TGTGCCAGCCGACAGGCGGATTCACCCCTCCACTTT,CASRQADSPLHF
14,.,.,TRBV7-9,TRBJ1-6,TGTGCCAGCAGCCCTCGGCCCGGGGGTTCACCCCTCCACTTT,CASSPRPGGSPLHF
16,.,few,TRBV4-1,TRBJ2-3,TGCGCCAGCAGCCGAGCGGCGGGGTCGGTGGCAGATACGCAGTATTTT,CASSRAAGSVADTQYF
14,.,.,TRBV19,TRBJ1-5,TGTGCCAGTAGTTGGGGAAGGGGCAATCAGCCCCAGCATTTT,CASSWGRGNQPQHF
15,TRBD2,.,TRBV11-3,TRBJ2-1,TGTGCCAGCAGCTTAGTAGCGGGATATTACAATGAGCAGTTCTTC,CASSLVAGYYNEQFF
15,.,once,TRBV12-3/TRBV12-4,TRBJ1-5,TGTGCCAGCAGACGTTCAGGGACGAAGAATCAGCCCCAGCATTTT,CASRRSGTKNQPQHF
15,.,few,TRBV2,TRBJ2-1,TGTGCCAGCAGTGAGACCATCCACTACTACAATGAGCAGTTCTTC,CASSETIHYYNEQFF
16,.,many,TRBV30,TRBJ1-4,TGTGCCTGGAGTGGGCCCTCGGGCCTTGCTAATGAAAAACTGTTTTTT,CAWSGPSGLANEKLFF
16,.,.,TRBV4-1,TRBJ1-1,TGCGCCAGCAGCCACCTACCGGGACGTAGGAACACTGAAGCTTTCTTT,CASSHLPGRRNTEAFF
12,TRBD2,many,TRBV5-6,TRBJ2-5,TGTGCCAGCAGCTGGGGGAGGGTCGACGAGTACTTC,CASSWGRVDEYF
14,.,.,TRBV12-3/TRBV12-4,TRBJ2-2,TGTGCCCTAAGACCCCACGGGTCCCGGGGGGAGCTGTTTTTT,CALRPHGSRGELFF
14,TRBD1,few,TRBV20-1,TRBJ2-5,TGCAGTGCCCGAGAGGACAGGGGAAGGTGGACCCAGTACTTC,CSAREDRGRWTQYF
9,.,many,TRBV6-1,TRBJ1-2,TGTGCCAGCAGCTATGGCTACACCTTC,CASSYGYTF
15,TRBD1,.,TRBV7-8,TRBJ2-1,TGTGCCAGCAGCTCCCGGGACAGTTTTAACAATGAGCAGTTCTTC,CASSSRDSFNNEQFF
13,.,many,TRBV18,TRBJ1-5,TGTGCCAGCTCAACAGGGTGGAATCAGCCCCAGCATTTT,CASSTGWNQPQHF
14,.,.,TRBV6-4,TRBJ1-1,TGTGCCAGCAGTGAACCAGGGGCGTGGACTGAAGCTTTCTTT,CASSEPGAWTEAFF
13,.,few,TRBV12-3/TRBV12-4,TRBJ1-1,TGTGCCAGCAGTTGGGAGAGGAACACTGAAGCTTTCTTT,CASSWERNTEAFF
16,.,few,TRBV6-2/TRBV6-3,TRBJ1-3,TGTGCCAGCACTCGAAACAGCAAGAGCTCTGGAAACACCATATATTTT,CASTRNSKSSGNTIYF
13,TRBD1,many,TRBV20-1,TRBJ1-5,TGCAGTGCACGGGGACAGAGCAATCAGCCCCAGCATTTT,CSARGQSNQPQHF
14,TRBD2,.,TRBV20-1,TRBJ2-5,TGCAGTGCTACTACGGGGGGGTCGACGGAGACCCAGTACTTC,CSATTGGSTETQYF
17,.,.,TRBV4-2,TRBJ1-2,TGTGCCAGCAGCCAGCAAGTGAGAGGGGGGCCCAACTATGGCTACACCTTC,CASSQQVRGGPNYGYTF
17,TRBD2,many,TRBV6-1,TRBJ2-4,TGTGCCAGCAGTCCCGTAGCGGGGGGGCTAGCCAAAAACATTCAGTACTTC,CASSPVAGGLAKNIQYF
13,.,.,TRBV19,TRBJ1-1,TGTGCCAGTAGTACTCGGGGGGCCCCTGAAGCTTTCTTT,CASSTRGAPEAFF
15,.,few,TRBV14,TRBJ1-1,TGTGCCAGCAGCCAAGGGTATTCGGGGGCCACTGAAGCTTTCTTT,CASSQGYSGATEAFF
13,.,.,TRBV2,TRBJ1-1,TGTGCCAGCAGTGACGTGTCAAACACTGAAGCTTTCTTT,CASSDVSNTEAFF
16,.,.,TRBV9,TRBJ2-7,TGTGCCAGCAGCAACAGCCCAGGATCAGCTGGACACGAGCAGTACTTC,CASSNSPGSAGHEQYF
16,.,few,TRBV5-6,TRBJ2-1,TGTGCCAGCAGCCCCCAAACAGGGAGCTCCTACAATGAGCAGTTCTTC,CASSPQTGSSYNEQFF
12,.,.,TRBV29-1,TRBJ1-2,TGCAGCGTTCTGCCCGGGCCTTCGGGCTACACCTTC,CSVLPGPSGYTF
13,.,.,TRBV12-3/TRBV12-4,TRBJ1-3,TGTGCCACTCTAATACCCTCTGGAAACACCATATATTTT,CATLIPSGNTIYF
11,.,many,TRBV20-1,TRBJ1-1,TGCAGTGCTTTATTGAACACTGAAGCTTTCTTT,CSALLNTEAFF
13,TRBD1,many,TRBV12-3/TRBV12-4,TRBJ2-5,TGTGCCAGCAGTAGGGACAGCCCTAGCACCCAGTACTTC,CASSRDSPSTQYF
15,.,many,TRBV6-1,TRBJ2-5,TGTGCCAGCAGGACGAACCGGGACCTCGGAAAGACCCAGTACTTC,CASRTNRDLGKTQYF
16,TRBD1,.,TRBV20-1,TRBJ2-1,TGCAGTGCTAGAGATTCGGCAGGGGGCGCGGGGAATGAGCAGTTCTTC,CSARDSAGGAGNEQFF
14,.,.,TRBV6-1,TRBJ1-5,TGTGCCAGCAGTGAACAGGGCGGCGATCAGCCCCAGCATTTT,CASSEQGGDQPQHF
12,.,.,TRBV20-1,TRBJ2-2,TGCAGTGCTCTTCAGGGGCACGGGGAGCTGTTTTTT,CSALQGHGELFF
14,.,.,TRBV2,TRBJ2-5,TGTGCCAGCCGGCGGGACGGTGTGGATGAGACCCAGTACTTC,CASRRDGVDETQYF
13,.,.,TRBV6-2/TRBV6-3,TRBJ1-2,TGTGCCAGCAGACCCGGGACACCACATGGCTACACCTTC,CASRPGTPHGYTF
16,.,many,TRBV12-3/TRBV12-4,TRBJ2-3,TGTGCCAGCAGTTTTGGTTGGGGGAGTGGCACAGATACGCAGTATTTT,CASSFGWGSGTDTQYF
14,.,.,TRBV5-5,TRBJ1-5,TGTGCCAGCAGCTTACGACCGGAGAATCAGCCCCAGCATTTT,CASSLRPENQPQHF
15,.,.,TRBV6-5,TRBJ1-1,TGTGCCAGCAGTTACCTAGAGGAAAAGAACACTGAAGCTTTCTTT,CASSYLEEKNTEAFF
15,.,many,TRBV12-3/TRBV12-4,TRBJ1-1,TGTGCCAGCAGCGAACAACCGGGACCGAGGACTGAAGCTTTCTTT,CASSEQPGPRTEAFF
15,.,.,TRBV4-1,TRBJ1-4,TGCGCCAGCAGCCAAGAGGGGGGGCGTGTAGTAAAACTGTTTTTT,CASSQEGGRVVKLFF
15,.,.,TRBV20-1,TRBJ2-7,TGCAGTGCCACCTGGTGGGACGTAAGCTCCTACGAGCAGTACTTC,CSATWWDVSSYEQYF
17,TRBD2,.,TRBV7-3,TRBJ2-3,TGTGCCAGCAGCCCACGGTTTGGGACTATTAAGTCAGATACGCAGTATTTT,CASSPRFGTIKSDTQYF
15,.,.,TRBV24-1,TRBJ2-1,TGTGCCACCAGTGTTAAGGGGGGGGAAAACAATGAGCAGTTCTTC,CATSVKGGENNEQFF
17,.,.,TRBV6-5,TRBJ1-6,TGTGCCAGCAGTTACAGGGCAAAACTCTCCTATAATTCACCCCTCCACTTT,CASSYRAKLSYNSPLHF
16,TRBD1,many,TRBV2,TRBJ2-5,TGTGCCGGTCAGGGGGCCATCGCTGGGGTTGGAGAGACCCAGTACTTC,CAGQGAIAGVGETQYF
13,.,.,TRBV3-1,TRBJ1-2,TGTGCCAGCAGCCCCCTGCCGGCTTATGGCTACACCTTC,CASSPLPAYGYTF
13,.,many,TRBV3-1,TRBJ1-2,TGTGCCAGCAGCCACCCCAGGACAGATGGCTACACCTTC,CASSHPRTDGYTF
14,.,once,TRBV7-8,TRBJ2-5,TGTGCCAGCAGCTTAGTCCTAGTTCTAGAGACCCAGTACTTC,CASSLVLVLETQYF
15,.,few,TRBV2,TRBJ1-2,TGTGCCAGCAGGGACCCCGTGGGGTCTAACTATGGCTACACCTTC,CASRDPVGSNYGYTF
15,.,many,TRBV5-5,TRBJ1-2,TGTGCCAGCAGCTCTACAGGGAGAGCTAACTATGGCTACACCTTC,CASSSTGRANYGYTF
11,.,many,TRBV7-3,TRBJ1-3,TGTGCCAGCAGCACCTTAAACACCATATATTTT,CASSTLNTIYF